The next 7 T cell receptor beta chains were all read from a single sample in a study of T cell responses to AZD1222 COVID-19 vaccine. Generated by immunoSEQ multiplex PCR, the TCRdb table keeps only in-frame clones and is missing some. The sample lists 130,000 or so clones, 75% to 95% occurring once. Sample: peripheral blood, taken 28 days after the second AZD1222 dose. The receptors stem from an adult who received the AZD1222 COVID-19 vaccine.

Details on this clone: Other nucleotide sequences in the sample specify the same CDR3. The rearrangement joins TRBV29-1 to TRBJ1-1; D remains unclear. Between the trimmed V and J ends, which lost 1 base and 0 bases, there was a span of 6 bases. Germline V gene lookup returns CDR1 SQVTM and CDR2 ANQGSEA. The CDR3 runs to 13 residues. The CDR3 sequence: CSVEGRLNTEAFF. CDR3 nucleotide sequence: TGCAGCGTTGAAGGGCGATTGAACACTGAAGCTTTCTTT.

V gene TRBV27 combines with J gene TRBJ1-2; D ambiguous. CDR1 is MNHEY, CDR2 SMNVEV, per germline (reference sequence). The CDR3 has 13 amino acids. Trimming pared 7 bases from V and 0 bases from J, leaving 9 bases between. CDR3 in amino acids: CASIPGPNYGYTF. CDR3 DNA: TGTGCCAGCATTCCGGGCCCTAACTATGGCTACACCTTC.

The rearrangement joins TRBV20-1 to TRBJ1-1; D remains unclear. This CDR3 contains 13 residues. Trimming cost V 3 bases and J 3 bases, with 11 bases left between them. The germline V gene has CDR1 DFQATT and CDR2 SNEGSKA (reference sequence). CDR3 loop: CSASRSDDTEAFF. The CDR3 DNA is TGCAGTGCTAGTCGGTCGGATGACACTGAAGCTTTCTTT.

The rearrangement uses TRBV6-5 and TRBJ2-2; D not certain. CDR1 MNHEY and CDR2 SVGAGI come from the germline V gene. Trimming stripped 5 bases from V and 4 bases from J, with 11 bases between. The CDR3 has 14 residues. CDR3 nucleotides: TGTGCCAGCAGTACCGCAGCCTCCACCGGGGAGCTGTTTTTT. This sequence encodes CASSTAASTGELFF.

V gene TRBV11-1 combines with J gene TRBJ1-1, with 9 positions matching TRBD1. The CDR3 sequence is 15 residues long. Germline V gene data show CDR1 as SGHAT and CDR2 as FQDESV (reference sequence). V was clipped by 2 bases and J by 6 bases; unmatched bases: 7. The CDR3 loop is CASSLTGQGTSEAFF. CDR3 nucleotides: TGTGCCAGCAGCTTAACGGGACAGGGTACGTCTGAAGCTTTCTTT.

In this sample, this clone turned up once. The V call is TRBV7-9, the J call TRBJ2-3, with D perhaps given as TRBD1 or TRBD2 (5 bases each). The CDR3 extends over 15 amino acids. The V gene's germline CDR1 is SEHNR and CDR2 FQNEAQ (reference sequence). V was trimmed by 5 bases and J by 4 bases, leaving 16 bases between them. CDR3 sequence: CASSAGTGEADTQYF. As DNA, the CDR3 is TGTGCCAGCAGCGCCGGGACCGGAGAGGCAGATACGCAGTATTTT.

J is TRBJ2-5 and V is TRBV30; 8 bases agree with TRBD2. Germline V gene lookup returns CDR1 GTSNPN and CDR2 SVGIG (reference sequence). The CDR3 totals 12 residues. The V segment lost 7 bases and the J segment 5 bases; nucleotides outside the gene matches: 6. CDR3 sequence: CAYTGGAETQYF. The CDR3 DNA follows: TGTGCCTACACGGGGGGGGCGGAGACCCAGTACTTC.